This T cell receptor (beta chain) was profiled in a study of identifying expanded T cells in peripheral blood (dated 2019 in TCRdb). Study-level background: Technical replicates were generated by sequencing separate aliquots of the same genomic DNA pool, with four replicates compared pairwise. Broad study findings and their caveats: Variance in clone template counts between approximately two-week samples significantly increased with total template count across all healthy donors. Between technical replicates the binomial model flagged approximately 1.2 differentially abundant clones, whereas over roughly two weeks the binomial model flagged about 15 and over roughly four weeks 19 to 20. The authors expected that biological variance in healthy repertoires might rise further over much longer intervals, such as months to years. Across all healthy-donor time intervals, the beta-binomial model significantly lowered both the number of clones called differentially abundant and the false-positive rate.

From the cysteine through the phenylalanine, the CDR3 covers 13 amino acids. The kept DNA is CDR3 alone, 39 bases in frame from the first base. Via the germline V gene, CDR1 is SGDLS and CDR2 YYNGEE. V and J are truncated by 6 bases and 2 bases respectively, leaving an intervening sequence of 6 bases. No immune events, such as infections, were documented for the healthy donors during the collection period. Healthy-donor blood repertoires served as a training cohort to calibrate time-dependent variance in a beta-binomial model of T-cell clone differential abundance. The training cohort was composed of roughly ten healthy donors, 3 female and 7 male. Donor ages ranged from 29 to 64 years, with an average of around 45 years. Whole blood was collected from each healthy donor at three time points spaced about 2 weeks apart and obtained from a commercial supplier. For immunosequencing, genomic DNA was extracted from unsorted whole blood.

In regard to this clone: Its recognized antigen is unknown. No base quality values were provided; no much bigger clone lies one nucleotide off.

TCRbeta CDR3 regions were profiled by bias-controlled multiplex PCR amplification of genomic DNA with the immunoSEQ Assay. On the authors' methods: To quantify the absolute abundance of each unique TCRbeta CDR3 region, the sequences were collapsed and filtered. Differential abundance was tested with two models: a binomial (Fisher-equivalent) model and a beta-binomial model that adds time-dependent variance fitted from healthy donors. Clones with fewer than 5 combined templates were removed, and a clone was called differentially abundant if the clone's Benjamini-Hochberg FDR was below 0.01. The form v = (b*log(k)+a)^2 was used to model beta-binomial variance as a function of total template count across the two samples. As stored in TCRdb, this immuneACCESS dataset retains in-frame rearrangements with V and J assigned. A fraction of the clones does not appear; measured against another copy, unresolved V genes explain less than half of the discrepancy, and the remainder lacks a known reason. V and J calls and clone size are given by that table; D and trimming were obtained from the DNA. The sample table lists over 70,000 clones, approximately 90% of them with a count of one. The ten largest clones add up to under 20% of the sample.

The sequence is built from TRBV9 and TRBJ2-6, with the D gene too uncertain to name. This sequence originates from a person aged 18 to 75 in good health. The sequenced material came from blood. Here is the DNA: TGTGCCAGCACCGGGCCTGGGGCCAACGTCCTGACTTTC. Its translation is CASTGPGANVLTF.